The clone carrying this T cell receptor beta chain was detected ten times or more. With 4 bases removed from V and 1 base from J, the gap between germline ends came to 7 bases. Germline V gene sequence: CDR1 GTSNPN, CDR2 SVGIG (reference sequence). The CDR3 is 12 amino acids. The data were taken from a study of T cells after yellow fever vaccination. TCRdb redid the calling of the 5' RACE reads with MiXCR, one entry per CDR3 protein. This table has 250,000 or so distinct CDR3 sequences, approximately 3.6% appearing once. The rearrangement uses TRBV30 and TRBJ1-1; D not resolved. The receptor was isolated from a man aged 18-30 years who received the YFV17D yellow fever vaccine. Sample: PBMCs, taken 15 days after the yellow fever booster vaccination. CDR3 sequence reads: CAWITENTEAFF. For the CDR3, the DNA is TGTGCCTGGATAACAGAGAACACTGAAGCTTTCTTT.